A selection of T cell receptor beta chains follows, all from one sample in a study of immune evolution from preneoplasia to lung adenocarcinoma. TCRdb's copy holds only in-frame clones and misses some; the assay was immunoSEQ multiplex PCR. The sample carries around 11,000 clones, approximately 81% recorded once. Specimen: FFPE minimally invasive lung adenocarcinoma tissue. The origin of the receptors is a person between 65 and 79 years old with lung adenocarcinoma. CDR3s include the opening cysteine and the closing phenylalanine or tryptophan. The order of the fields is CDR3 length, J gene, D gene, clone size, V gene, CDR3 DNA, CDR3 protein. The D gene is left open where the match is weak. Expanded clones are given a class, and other clones once, few, many or no size at all.

len: 15
j_gene: TRBJ2-5
d_gene: TRBD1
abundance: .
v_gene: TRBV7-8
CDR3nt: TGTGCCAGCAGCCTCCGGGACAGGGGTTGGGAGACCCAGTACTTC
CDR3aa: CASSLRDRGWETQYF

len: 12
j_gene: TRBJ2-3
d_gene: .
abundance: .
v_gene: TRBV5-4
CDR3nt: TGTGCCAGCAGCCACTTGGGGGATACGCAGTATTTT
CDR3aa: CASSHLGDTQYF

len: 15
j_gene: TRBJ2-7
d_gene: TRBD2
abundance: few
v_gene: TRBV10-1
CDR3nt: TGCGCCAGCAGTGAGTCAGCGGGAGTTCCCTACGAGCAGTACTTC
CDR3aa: CASSESAGVPYEQYF

len: 15
j_gene: TRBJ2-7
d_gene: .
abundance: .
v_gene: TRBV14
CDR3nt: TGTGCCAGCAGCCAAGGATCCAGGGTGTACCACGAGCAGTACTTC
CDR3aa: CASSQGSRVYHEQYF

len: 16
j_gene: TRBJ2-7
d_gene: .
abundance: .
v_gene: TRBV18
CDR3nt: TGTGCCAGCTCACCCGGGACCGGGGCTGTTTCCTACGAGCAGTACTTC
CDR3aa: CASSPGTGAVSYEQYF

len: 15
j_gene: TRBJ2-7
d_gene: TRBD1
abundance: .
v_gene: TRBV7-2
CDR3nt: TGTGCCAGCAGCTTCTCCGGGACAGGGGGTGCCGAGCAGTACTTC
CDR3aa: CASSFSGTGGAEQYF

len: 15
j_gene: TRBJ2-5
d_gene: .
abundance: .
v_gene: TRBV7-6
CDR3nt: TGTGCCAGCAGCTTAGTTGGCGGGTACCAAGAGACCCAGTACTTC
CDR3aa: CASSLVGGYQETQYF

len: 12
j_gene: TRBJ1-2
d_gene: .
abundance: .
v_gene: TRBV30
CDR3nt: TGTGCCGGGACCTGGGGGGGATATGGCTACACCTTC
CDR3aa: CAGTWGGYGYTF

len: 13
j_gene: TRBJ2-1
d_gene: .
abundance: .
v_gene: TRBV29-1
CDR3nt: TGCAGCGTTCTGGGGTCGGCTTACAATGAGCAGTTCTTC
CDR3aa: CSVLGSAYNEQFF

len: 16
j_gene: TRBJ1-2
d_gene: TRBD1
abundance: .
v_gene: TRBV5-6
CDR3nt: TGTGCCAGCAGCGACCGGGTGACACAGGGGAGGTATGGCTACACCTTC
CDR3aa: CASSDRVTQGRYGYTF

len: 14
j_gene: TRBJ1-4
d_gene: .
abundance: .
v_gene: TRBV18
CDR3nt: TGTGCCAGCTCACCAACTCCCCGACATGAAAAACTGTTTTTT
CDR3aa: CASSPTPRHEKLFF